The TCR beta chain under discussion was sequenced for a study of blood T cell repertoires in COVID-19. Study in general: The cDNA or gDNA used as material had been derived from T cells, B-cell-depleted T cells, or PBMCs.

Participants were placed into cohorts based on the clinical history they reported. V lost 5 bases to trimming and J lost 10 bases, with 13 bases between them. Germline V gene sequence: CDR1 SGHRS, CDR2 YFSETQ. This CDR3 spans 13 amino acids. How the authors handled the data: For nucleated cells, counts were estimated from reference gene primer amplification. Clones were read by immunoSEQ multiplex PCR, and TCRdb kept only the in-frame ones, dropping some. V and J calls and clone size are given by that table; D and trimming were obtained from the DNA. The sample has about 260,000 clones, over 80% seen once.

The chain uses TRBV5-1 and TRBJ1-6; the D is unclear. The sequence derives from a man in his fifties or sixties who had been exposed to COVID-19. The sequencing sample was made of PBMCs or T cells enriched from blood (not recorded which). CDR3 nucleotide sequence: TGCGCCAGCAGGGTTTCGGGAGGATCACCCCTCCACTTT. Amino acids: CASRVSGGSPLHF.